The present entry profiles one T cell receptor beta chain with its context. Its cognate antigen is unknown. This sample is drawn from a study of shared clonotypes between healthy human individuals. Study outcomes and limitations: The study found lower generation probabilities in non-shared clonotypes than in those shared by all four donors.

The CDR3 is 17 amino acids. The V gene's germline CDR1 is MNHEY and CDR2 SMNVEV (reference sequence). V was clipped by 2 bases and J by 4 bases; unmatched bases: 9. All donors were Caucasian adults living in Nashville, Tennessee. TCRdb keeps only in-frame clones here, not all; method: immunoSEQ multiplex PCR. The sample shows under 150,000 clones, approximately 70% of them seen only once. Material for sequencing was memory CD8+ T cells sorted from blood. Subset: CD45RO+ cells pooled with CCR7-negative TemRA cells. This chain joins TRBV27 and TRBJ1-1, with 11 bases fitting TRBD1. This sequence originates from a woman younger than 45 in good health. The CDR3 here is CASSLRTGGRWGTEAFF. CDR3 DNA: TGTGCCAGCAGTTTAAGGACAGGGGGCAGGTGGGGCACTGAAGCTTTCTTT.